What follows are 5 T cell receptor beta chains derived from one specimen sequenced in a study of Graves' ophthalmopathy and Graves' hyperthyroidism. TCR beta CDR3 amplification used RNA transcripts. An initial RT-PCR round employing HTBI primers preceded a second-round multiplex PCR. TCRdb processed the multiplex PCR reads anew with MiXCR; each CDR3 protein has one entry. Found here are 300,000 or so distinct CDR3 sequences, roughly a sixth of them singletons; the top ten hold 10% to 15%. Material for sequencing was peripheral blood. Source of these receptors: an adult man with Graves' ophthalmopathy.

This clonotype has at least ten counts. The genes are TRBV12-3 or TRBV12-4 and TRBJ1-6, with 12 bases matching TRBD1. CDR3 length: 17 amino acids. Trimming removed 3 bases from V and 5 bases from J; junction bases left unmatched: 5. The DNA for the CDR3 is TGTGCCAGCAGTTTTGTGGGGACAGGGGGCAATAATTCACCCCTCCACTTT. Translating gives CASSFVGTGGNNSPLHF.

Ten or more counts support this clonotype. CDR3 in DNA: TGTGCCGGCACCGAGGGGGGAAACCAAGAGACCCAGTACTTC. Translated: CAGTEGGNQETQYF. The rearrangement joins TRBV6-2 or TRBV6-3 to TRBJ2-5; TRBD1 or TRBD2 may be the D gene (6 bases each). V was pared by 11 bases and J by 0 bases, with 16 bases between. The CDR3 sequence is 14 residues long. Germline assignment: CDR1 MNHEY and CDR2 SVGEGT.

The J gene is TRBJ1-5, the V gene TRBV6-1; tentatively, D is TRBD1 (5 bases). Germline V gene lookup returns CDR1 MNHNS and CDR2 SASEGT. V dropped 7 bases and J dropped 5 bases, with 15 bases sitting between them. This CDR3 region has 14 residues. The CDR3 reads CASNTGASHQPQHF. In DNA form, the CDR3 reads TGTGCCAGCAACACTGGGGCCTCCCATCAGCCCCAGCATTTT.

There are many counts of this clonotype. This sequence joins TRBV20-1 and TRBJ1-5; the D gene is possibly TRBD1 (6 bases). V gave up 6 bases and J gave up 0 bases, with 15 bases separating them. CDR3 length: 15 amino acids. Germline V gives CDR1 DFQATT, CDR2 SNEGSKA (reference sequence). CDR3 DNA: TGCAGTGCCCGGACAGTGGATTATAGCAATCAGCCCCAGCATTTT. Translation: CSARTVDYSNQPQHF.

This clonotype was counted ten times or more. This rearrangement joins TRBV4-1 to TRBJ2-7; D is unclear. V lost 3 bases to trimming and J lost 5 bases, with 14 bases between them. The CDR3 spans 14 residues. Germline CDR1 is MGHRA and CDR2 is YSYEKL. CDR3 protein: CASSHAWNSNEQYF. CDR3 bases: TGCGCCAGCAGCCACGCTTGGAATTCCAACGAGCAGTACTTC.